Described below is a single T cell receptor beta chain sequence and its context. Its antigen is not yet known. Per-base quality was not reported, and no clone a single base away is much larger than it. The approximately 40 donors, aged roughly 6 to 95 years, were systemically healthy Caucasian individuals from Russia. Each donor gave ten milliliters of peripheral blood, collected into EDTA-treated Vacutainer tubes. Ficoll-Paque density-gradient centrifugation was used to isolate PBMCs, with at least 6 million obtained per sample. Trizol reagent was used to extract total RNA from the PBMCs, yielding at least 5.5 micrograms per sample. For every donor, an aliquot of PBMCs went through flow cytometry to measure the percentages of naive CD45RAhigh/CD27high T cells. V gives up 2 bases and J gives up 4 bases, and the segment between their germline ends measures 12 bases. The germline V gene yields SGHRS for CDR1 and YFSETQ for CDR2. Reading from cysteine to phenylalanine, the CDR3 counts 14 amino acids. Only the CDR3 part of the read is kept: 42 bases, read in frame from the first base.

The sample originates from a study of blood T cells in healthy people across ages (dated by TCRdb to between 2014 and 2017). At the level of the whole study: Template switching captured roughly one uniquely barcoded TCR beta cDNA molecule per two T cells in model experiments. The study analyzed two additional independent replicas of 1 million unique cDNA reads from the same blood draw for two donors, one aged 18 to 30 and one aged 80 or older. Donors of different ages were randomly distributed across sequencing lanes to avoid experimental bias. The donors were divided into four age groups: young (average approximately 17 years), middle-aged (about 41), aged (around 67) and long-lived (about 84). To track age-related changes in TCR beta repertoire diversity, the study relied on deep sequencing normalized with unique cDNA molecular identifiers.

Overall study results and their limits: Estimates of total diversity from one million sequenced T cells were regarded as lower bounds and underestimates. Observed TCR beta diversity per million T cells fell roughly linearly with age, and a significant reduction was already apparent by age around 40. Because donor CMV infection status was unknown, age-related changes in expanded clonotypes were potentially confounded. Since profiling was done on bulk unsorted PBMCs, naive and antigen-experienced compartments could not be conclusively compared. Compared with the aged group, the long-lived group had more naive CD4+ T cells, fewer expanded clones and increased TCR diversity, a pattern suggesting age selection. Observed TCR beta diversity correlated strongly with the percentage of naive T cells measured by flow cytometry.

Library prep was done by 5' RACE. Sequencing relied on an Illumina HiSeq 2500. The second PCR ran for roughly 6 to 11 cycles and used a J-beta primer mix along with a sample-barcoded 5' primer. Each TCR beta cDNA molecule received a unique molecular identifier from a template-switch 5' adaptor carrying 12 random nucleotides. Each sample yielded at least 2.5 million CDR3-containing paired-end reads. First-strand cDNA synthesis was performed from all RNA using the Mint cDNA synthesis kit, with priming by a TRBC-specific oligonucleotide. All cDNA was treated with uracil-DNA glycosylase and then went through a first 18-cycle PCR with the universal primers M1SS and BC2_uni_R. As for the authors' bioinformatics: Normalization of each sample was performed by random selection of 1 million high-quality reads, each carrying a distinct molecular identifier. Instead of being binned into consensus sequences, reads with shared molecular identifiers were discarded. MiTCR, set to a Q25 quality threshold and the strictest error-elimination algorithm, was used for CDR3 identification, clonotype clustering and error correction. A nonparametric unseen species model with Euler transformation was used to estimate lower-bound total TCR beta diversity. TCRdb reworked the public reads: Q25 trimming with fastp, MiXCR clone assembly, productive beta chains retained. Rows are combined by CDR3 protein, so each entry shows the most common genes and DNA. The V and J calls here are based on TCRdb, not the publication. For this sample the table gives 540,000 or so distinct CDR3 sequences, of which 27% were detected only once. Clones ranked in the top ten supply around 18% of the sample.

Sequenced input: blood. The receptor was derived from a woman in her 70s in good health. The chain couples TRBV5-1 to TRBJ1-2, and TRBD1 may be the D gene, going by 5 matching bases. The DNA is as follows: TGCGCCAGCAGCTTAGGGGAAAAAGGCTATGGCTACACCTTC. It specifies CASSLGEKGYGYTF.